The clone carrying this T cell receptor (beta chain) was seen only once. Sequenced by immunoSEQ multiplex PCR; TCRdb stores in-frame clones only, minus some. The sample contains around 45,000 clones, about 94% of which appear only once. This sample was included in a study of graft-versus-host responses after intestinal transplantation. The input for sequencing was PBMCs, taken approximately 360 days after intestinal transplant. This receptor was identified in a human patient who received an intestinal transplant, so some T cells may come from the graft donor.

The DNA for the CDR3 is TGTGCCAGCAGTTTTCTAGCGGGAGGGGGGAGTGAGCAGTTCTTC. Amino acid sequence: CASSFLAGGGSEQFF. The rearrangement links TRBV28 to TRBJ2-1, with TRBD2 identical over 12 bases. Germline lookup yields CDR1 MDHEN and CDR2 SYDVKM. CDR3 size: 15 residues. V shed 3 bases and J 9 bases; nucleotides not matched to a gene: 6.